These 23 T cell receptor beta chains were all obtained from the same sample, sequenced in a study of beta chain features in type 1 diabetes. Study-level findings and limits: Patients with Type 1 diabetes showed moderately but significantly shorter TCRB CDR3s in all four CD4+ subsets.

Expressed TCRB transcripts were sequenced after all isolated RNA was converted to cDNA. This table comes from immunoSEQ multiplex PCR, and its TCRdb copy is limited to in-frame clones, with some not included. The sample records some 350,000 clones, around 9.6% being singletons. These receptors have no known antigen. The sample taken for sequencing was central memory CD4+ T cells from blood. These receptors came from a young man with type 1 diabetes.

The chain recombines TRBV27 with TRBJ2-3; unclear D gene. The CDR3 loop spans 13 amino acids. Germline CDR1 and CDR2: MNHEY and SMNVEV (reference sequence). Trimming shortened V by 2 bases and J by 6 bases, and 9 bases separated the two germline ends. The CDR3 bases are TGTGCCAGCAGTTTAGGTAGTCCCGATACGCAGTATTTT. It yields the protein CASSLGSPDTQYF.

This clone was detected a few times. The chain's CDR3 is CATSRDLGREGTEAFF. The DNA of the CDR3 is TGTGCCACCAGCAGAGATTTGGGCAGGGAAGGCACTGAAGCTTTCTTT. J is TRBJ1-1 and V is TRBV15; a weak D match, TRBD1 (5 bases). The CDR3 is 16 residues long. The V end was cut by 0 bases, the J end by 4 bases, with 15 bases between. CDR1 is LNHNV and CDR2 is YYDKDF in the germline V gene (reference sequence).

This clone turned up a few times. V usage is TRBV11-2 and J usage is TRBJ2-1, with 8 positions matching TRBD2. Per germline, CDR1 SGHAT and CDR2 FQNNGV. The V gene end was trimmed by 1 base and the J gene end by 0 bases; junction bases not matched to a gene: 5. This CDR3 region has 17 residues. The CDR3 sequence is CASSLGASGRSYNEQFF. The CDR3 DNA sequence: TGTGCCAGCAGCTTAGGGGCTAGCGGGCGCTCCTACAATGAGCAGTTCTTC.

This clone appeared a few times. At one boundary the junction diverges from the germline segment, which might be a read error. This chain links TRBV7-2 with TRBJ1-1; no reliable D call. Germline CDR1 reads SGHTA; CDR2 reads FQGNSA. This CDR3 contains 8 residues. In DNA form, the CDR3 reads TGTGCCAGCAGCTTGTATGTGTGG. Translation gives CASSLYVW.

This clone has only a few counts. V usage is TRBV7-3 and J usage is TRBJ2-1; a weak D match, TRBD2 (5 bases). The germline gives CDR1 SGHTA, CDR2 FQGTGA. Trimming took off 1 base at V and 0 bases at J, with 10 bases between the two ends. The CDR3 is 16 residues long. The CDR3 loop reads CASSLMSGSSYNEQFF. Written as DNA, the CDR3 is TGTGCCAGCAGCTTAATGTCGGGGAGCTCCTACAATGAGCAGTTCTTC.

This clone was seen more than once but under ten times. The rearrangement links TRBV28 to TRBJ1-3; D gene unclear. Trimming took off 5 bases at V and 0 bases at J, with 14 bases between the two ends. CDR1 is MDHEN, CDR2 SYDVKM, per germline. There are 16 residues in the CDR3. The CDR3 nucleotides are TGTGCCAGCAGTACCAGAGATTACTTCTCTGGAAACACCATATATTTT. Encoded protein: CASSTRDYFSGNTIYF.

This clone was detected ten times or more. This chain connects TRBV7-2 to TRBJ1-1; the D is unclear. Trimming removed 1 base from V and 1 base from J, with 7 bases in between. Germline loops: CDR1 SGHTA, CDR2 FQGNSA. The CDR3 sequence is 14 residues long. The DNA of the CDR3 is TGTGCCAGCAGCTTAGGGCCGGCGAACACTGAAGCTTTCTTT. It yields the protein CASSLGPANTEAFF.

This chain uses TRBV5-1 with TRBJ2-3, with TRBD1 identical over 10 bases. The CDR3 consists of 16 residues. Unmatched junction bases numbered 2, after V lost 0 bases and J lost 1 base. The V gene's germline CDR1 is SGHRS and CDR2 YFSETQ. The CDR3 spells CASSLAGTGGTDTQYF. The CDR3 coding sequence is TGCGCCAGCAGCTTGGCCGGGACAGGGGGCACAGATACGCAGTATTTT.

This clone was found a few times. V gene TRBV7-3 combines with J gene TRBJ2-6; 7 bases are shared with TRBD1. The J segment lost 0 bases and the V segment lost 5 bases, leaving 7 bases of the junction unmatched. The V gene's germline CDR1 is SGHTA and CDR2 FQGTGA. The CDR3 is 17 residues long. CDR3 in DNA: TGTGCCAGCAGCCCCCGACAGGGTACCTCTGGGGCCAACGTCCTGACTTTC. Translated: CASSPRQGTSGANVLTF.

At least ten counts were recorded for this clone. This chain uses TRBV2 with TRBJ2-1; D is perhaps TRBD1 (5 bases). Germline CDR1 is SNHLY and CDR2 is FYNNEI. The CDR3 runs to 11 residues. Trimming stripped 1 base from V and 10 bases from J, with 5 bases between. In DNA form, the CDR3 reads TGTGCCAGCAGTGAAGACAGGGAGCAGTTCTTC. This codes for CASSEDREQFF.

In its sample, this clone was seen many times. The chain recombines TRBV28 with TRBJ2-6; D is ambiguous. The CDR3 contains 12 residues. Trimming pared 9 bases from V and 4 bases from J, leaving 7 bases between. Germline CDR1 and CDR2: MDHEN and SYDVKM. The CDR3 protein is CASDSGANVLTF. Here the CDR3 DNA reads TGTGCCAGTGATTCAGGGGCCAACGTCCTGACTTTC.

This chain joins TRBV28 and TRBJ1-1, with D hard to call. CDR3 length: 14 amino acids. V lost 3 bases and J lost 4, with 12 bases in between. In germline, CDR1 is MDHEN, CDR2 SYDVKM. The CDR3 region is CASSFRATGTEAFF. The CDR3 nucleotides read TGTGCCAGCAGTTTTAGGGCGACCGGCACTGAAGCTTTCTTT.

The chain links TRBV7-8 to TRBJ2-7; D ambiguous. V was pared by 5 bases and J by 5 bases, with 13 bases between. Germline loops: CDR1 SGHVS, CDR2 FQNEAQ. This CDR3 contains 13 residues. The CDR3 DNA reads TGTGCCAGCAGCCCGGCCGGAGAGGACGAGCAGTACTTC. This encodes CASSPAGEDEQYF.

This clone was picked up a small number of times. It differs at one base from a far larger clone, so likely a read error. Other DNA variants within this sample encode the same CDR3. The chain is built from TRBV23-1 and TRBJ1-1; D may be TRBD1 (6 bases). TRBV23-1 is given ORF status, its function remaining uncertain. Trimming took 2 bases from V and 6 from J, leaving 16 bases between them. The CDR3 totals 15 residues. The DNA for the CDR3 is TGCGCCAGCAGTCAAGGGGGCAGGCAAGGCCCTGAAGCTTTCTTT. It is translated as CASSQGGRQGPEAFF.

The rearrangement uses TRBV21-1 and TRBJ2-7. TRBV21-1 is a recognized pseudogene. The CDR3 contains 18 residues. The CDR3, as DNA: TGTGCCAGCAGCAAACTGCCAGTCCGGGGCAGCAGCTCCTACGAGCAGTACTTC. Its protein is CASSKLPVRGSSSYEQYF.

This clone was found a few times. The chain combines TRBV6-6 with TRBJ2-1, with 12 positions matching TRBD2. CDR3 length: 16 residues. V shed 5 bases and J 4 bases; nucleotides not matched to a gene: 6. Per germline, CDR1 MNHNY and CDR2 SVGAGI (reference sequence). DNA of the CDR3: TGTGCCAGCAGTCGACTAGCGGGAGAATGGTACAATGAGCAGTTCTTC. Its protein is CASSRLAGEWYNEQFF.

There are a few counts of this clone. The chain carries TRBV5-4 and TRBJ1-2; D is ambiguous. Germline V CDR1 and CDR2: SGHNT, YYREEE (reference sequence). The length of the CDR3 is 14 residues. The ends were cut back, 2 bases at V and 3 bases at J, with 11 bases in the middle. The CDR3 DNA is TGTGCCAGCAGCTTTTCACTGAATCACTATGGCTACACCTTC. Translating gives CASSFSLNHYGYTF.

This clone was seen a few times. The gene calls are TRBV4-2 and TRBJ2-3; D not certain. The CDR3 has 17 amino acids. Germline assignment: CDR1 LGHNA and CDR2 YNFKEQ. V was clipped by 3 bases and J by 2 bases, with 18 bases between them. The DNA of the CDR3 is TGTGCCAGCAGCCATGCTCTCAGGCAAAGAGACACAGATACGCAGTATTTT. It is translated as CASSHALRQRDTDTQYF.

The chain joins TRBV7-2 to TRBJ2-7; D may be TRBD1 (7 bases). Trimming removed 5 bases from V and 3 bases from J, with 14 bases in between. The germline V gene encodes CDR1 SGHTA and CDR2 FQGNSA. This CDR3 region has 14 residues. CDR3 region: CASSRQGGSYEQYF. Written as DNA, the CDR3 is TGTGCCAGCAGCCGCCAGGGGGGTAGCTACGAGCAGTACTTC.

This rearrangement joins TRBV7-6 to TRBJ2-3, with D possibly matching TRBD1 (6 bases). The CDR3 contains 14 residues. CDR1 is SGHVS, CDR2 FNYEAQ, per germline. With 4 bases removed from V and 1 base from J, the gap between germline ends came to 9 bases. The CDR3 spells CASSWGLRTDTQYF. DNA for the CDR3: TGTGCCAGCAGCTGGGGGCTTCGCACAGATACGCAGTATTTT.

The genes are TRBV5-1 and TRBJ2-7; D tentatively fits TRBD1 or TRBD2 (5 bases each). The CDR3 spans 14 residues. Per the germline V gene, CDR1 is SGHRS and CDR2 is YFSETQ. V was clipped by 3 bases and J by 7 bases, with 17 bases between them. The chain's CDR3 is CASSYQGSSGEQYF. The CDR3 DNA follows: TGCGCCAGCAGCTATCAGGGTTCTTCGGGGGAGCAGTACTTC.

This chain connects TRBV11-3 to TRBJ2-1; 8 bases map to TRBD2. CDR3 length equals 12 residues. The germline CDR1 and CDR2 sequences are SGHNT and YENEEA. Germline trimming cut 8 bases from V and 6 bases from J; bases unmatched to any gene: 3. CDR3 DNA: TGTGCCAGCGCCGGGACTAGCAATGAGCAGTTCTTC. Amino acids: CASAGTSNEQFF.

This chain joins TRBV27 and TRBJ2-7, with 7 bases lining up with TRBD1. V lost 5 bases to trimming and J lost 0 bases; unmatched junction nucleotides: 13. The CDR3 runs to 17 residues. CDR1 MNHEY and CDR2 SMNVEV come from the germline V gene (reference sequence). CDR3 sequence reads: CASSPRRTGAASYEQYF. In DNA, the CDR3 is TGTGCCAGCAGTCCCCGAAGGACAGGAGCCGCCTCCTACGAGCAGTACTTC.